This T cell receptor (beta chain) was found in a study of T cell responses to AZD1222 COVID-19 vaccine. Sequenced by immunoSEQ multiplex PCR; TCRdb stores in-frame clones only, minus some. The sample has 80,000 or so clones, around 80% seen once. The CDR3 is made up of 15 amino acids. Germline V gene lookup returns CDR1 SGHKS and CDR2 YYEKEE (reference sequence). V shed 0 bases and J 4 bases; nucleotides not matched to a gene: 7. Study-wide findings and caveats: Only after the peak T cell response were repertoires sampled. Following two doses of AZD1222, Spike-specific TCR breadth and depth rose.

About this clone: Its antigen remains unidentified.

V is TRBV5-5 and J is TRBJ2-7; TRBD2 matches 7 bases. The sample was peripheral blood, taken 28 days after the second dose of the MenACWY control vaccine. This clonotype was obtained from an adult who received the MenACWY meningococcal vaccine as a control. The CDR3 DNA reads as TGTGCCAGCAGCTTGGAATGGGGAGGGCAATACGAGCAGTACTTC. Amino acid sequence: CASSLEWGGQYEQYF.